This TCR beta chain was sequenced in a study of Ad26.COV2.S vaccination and SARS-CoV-2 variants. This clone was picked up a small number of times. Its antigen is currently unknown. The treatment here: some 19 received Ad26.COV2.S at low or high dose, single or two shots; about 5 received placebo; per-sample allocation not given. Sampling was done on day 63 after the first vaccine or placebo injection. Study-wide findings and caveats: Vaccine recipients surpassed placebo recipients in spike-specific TCR breadth.

The table came from immunoSEQ multiplex PCR; TCRdb's copy has only in-frame clones and leaves some out. This table has roughly 400,000 clones, about nine tenths appearing once. Germline V CDR1 and CDR2: SGDLS, YYNGEE. The CDR3 is made up of 14 amino acids. V was clipped by 4 bases and J by 3 bases; unmatched bases: 4. This TCR was recovered from a person aged 18-60 years who received the Ad26.COV2.S COVID-19 vaccine or a placebo. This chain links TRBV9 with TRBJ2-7, with TRBD1 matching over 10 bases. Specimen: peripheral blood, collected in a trial of Ad26.COV2.S vaccine versus placebo. The CDR3 protein is CASSRDRGFYEQYF. The CDR3 DNA reads TGTGCCAGCAGCCGGGACAGGGGTTTCTACGAGCAGTACTTC.